Reported below is one TCR beta chain. Its target antigen remains unknown. No per-base quality is available; no much larger clone lies one base away. These data belong to a study of T-cell memory formation after mild COVID-19 (dated by TCRdb to 2020 to 2022). Regarding the study in general: Most TCR sequence clusters were specific to one of the two donors. In two donors, T-cell clones that expanded and contracted after mild COVID-19 were followed by sequencing TCRalpha and TCRbeta repertoires longitudinally. The cohort comprised two young, previously healthy adult volunteers, one female and one male.

Ficoll-Paque density gradient centrifugation was the method used to isolate PBMCs. Clipping removes 5 bases from V and 7 bases from J, with 7 as the unmatched junction base count. The germline V gene provides CDR1 SGHTA and CDR2 FQGNSA. From the cysteine through the phenylalanine, the CDR3 covers 14 amino acids. CDR3 DNA only is kept here, 42 bases in frame from base 1. The run used an Illumina NovaSeq 6000. Using 5'RACE with constant-segment primers, TCRalpha and TCRbeta cDNA libraries were constructed, with sample barcodes and unique molecular identifiers added in the process. RNA was extracted from every sample with Trizol reagent. The libraries were amplified in two PCR steps, and the second step added a second sample barcode and Illumina TruSeq adapters. Sequencing of libraries was performed on an Illumina NovaSeq with 2 x 150 bp paired-end reads. The published analysis was carried out like this. The reads were demultiplexed and collapsed into UMI-guided consensus sequences using migec v1.2.7. Using mixcr v2.1.11, the UMI consensuses were aligned to TRA and TRB V and J templates and assembled into clonotypes. A clonotype was counted as expanded or contracted only when both edgeR and NoisET called the clonotype significant, with the noise models trained on biological replicates. edgeR calls used a false discovery rate-adjusted p below 0.01 and a log2 fold-change threshold of 1. As an exploratory analysis of dynamics, max-normalized trajectories of the 1000 most abundant clonotypes were examined by PCA with hierarchical clustering. Each responding clone was given a CD4 or CD8 phenotype based on the CD4+ and CD8+ repertoires, which had been sequenced separately. TCRdb handled the public reads itself, with Q25 trimming in fastp and clone calling in MiXCR, and kept productive beta chains. Identical CDR3 proteins give one entry, which carries the most common genes and DNA. TCRdb, rather than the study authors, made the V and J calls. This sample lists 80,000 to 90,000 distinct CDR3 sequences; around 25% were detected once. In total, the top ten clones hold about 40% of the sample.

Here is what the overall study found, with its caveats: The detection of some responding clones in pre-infection memory suggests that pre-existing cross-reactive memory T cells joined the SARS-CoV-2 response. Clones contracting from day 15 to 85 had balanced CD4/CD8 phenotypes, while a second wave expanding from day 15 to 37 was biased towards CD4+. SARS-CoV-2 specificity of the second-wave clones peaking on day 37 was not confirmed. Only two mild cases were covered by the study, and larger cohorts that include severe cases with pre-infection samples were considered necessary. Contracting CD4+ clones were found mainly in CM and EM memory subsets, while CD8+ clones were enriched in EMRA.

Here the chain combines TRBV7-2 and TRBJ1-1; TRBD1 lines up with 10 middle nucleotides. Sequencing was carried out using PBMCs or a T cell subset sorted from them (not recorded which). The clonotype comes from a man in his late teens or twenties who had mild COVID-19 (a few samples of this study predate the infection). The sample titles of this study are shuffled in the database, so cell type and time point are left out; the donor was told from shared clones. The CDR3 has the sequence CASSPGTGAFEAFF. The nucleotide sequence is given as TGTGCCAGCAGCCCCGGGACAGGGGCGTTTGAAGCTTTCTTT.